This T cell receptor (beta chain) is drawn from a study of T cells in women clearing cervical HPV infection. Study-wide background: Case blood was drawn when the lesion was first found; control blood after infection became undetectable.

To note about this clone: Its antigen is still unknown.

Genomic DNA, averaging 1200 ng per sample, yielded TCR beta CDR3 via immunoSEQ. Method: immunoSEQ multiplex PCR; TCRdb's copy keeps in-frame clones and lacks some. The data show some 30,000 clones, and the top ten clones hold approximately 1.5%. The study, taken as a whole, reports: It is unknown whether associations predate infection; no effector/memory or HPV-specific sorting. Richness differences could reflect unmeasured T-cell content per sample.

The sequencing input was blood buffy coat. This TCR came from a woman aged 18-70 years with a cervical HPV16 infection that either progressed to CIN3+ or cleared (not recorded which).

CDR3 DNA, as far as it was read: TGTGCCAGTAGTATACAGGAAACGGGCACAGATACG. Protein product: CASSIQETGTDT. The entire CDR3 reads CASSIQETGTDTQYF. V usage is TRBV19 and J usage is TRBJ2-3; D is unresolved. The observed sequence ends 3 residues before the CDR3 terminus, with the missing tail filled in from the germline J gene. CDR1 and CDR2 (germline): LNHDA, SQIVND (reference sequence). Trimming removed 2 bases at V and 1 base at J, with 10 bases between. The CDR3 extends over 15 amino acids.